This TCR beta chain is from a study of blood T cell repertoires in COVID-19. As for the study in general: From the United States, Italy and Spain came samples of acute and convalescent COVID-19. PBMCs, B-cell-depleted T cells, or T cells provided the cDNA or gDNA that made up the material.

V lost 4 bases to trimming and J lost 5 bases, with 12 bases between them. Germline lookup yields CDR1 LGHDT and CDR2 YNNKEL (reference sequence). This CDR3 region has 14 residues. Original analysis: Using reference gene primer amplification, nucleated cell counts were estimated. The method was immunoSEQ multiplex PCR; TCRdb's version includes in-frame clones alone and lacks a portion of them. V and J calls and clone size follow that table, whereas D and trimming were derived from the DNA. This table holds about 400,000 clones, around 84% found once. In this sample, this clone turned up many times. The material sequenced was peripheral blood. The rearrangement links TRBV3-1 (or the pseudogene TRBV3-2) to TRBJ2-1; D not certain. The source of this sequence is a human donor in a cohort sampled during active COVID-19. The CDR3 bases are TGTGCCAGCAGCCCACTGTCTGCGAACAATGAGCAGTTCTTC. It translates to CASSPLSANNEQFF.